This paragraph reports one TCR beta chain. Antigen unknown. The CDR3 runs 13 residues. The V end lost 0 bases, the J end lost 10 bases, and 12 bases lay between the germline ends. The germline V gene has CDR1 LGHDT and CDR2 YNNKEL (reference sequence). Researchers report isolating at least 6 million PBMCs per sample. This sample was taken from a study of blood T cells in healthy people across ages. Study results and limitations: Donors of long life had a larger count of naive CD4+ cells and greater diversity than aged donors.

Using a J-beta primer mix together with a sample-barcoded 5' primer, a second PCR was run for roughly 7 to 12 cycles. TCRdb redid the calling of the 5' RACE reads with MiXCR, one entry per CDR3 protein. The table has some 1.5 million distinct CDR3 sequences, over 25% seen once. Sequenced: blood. This receptor was obtained from a woman younger than 45 in good health. The V gene is TRBV3-1, the J gene TRBJ1-1, with D perhaps TRBD1 (6 bases). The CDR3 DNA sequence: TGTGCCAGCAGCCAAGATGGGGGGCGGCGAGCTTTCTTT. It is translated as CASSQDGGRRAFF. Together with reference TRBV3-1 and TRBJ1-1, the CDR3 gives the full variable domain: DTAVSQTPKYLVTQMGNDKSIKCEQNLGHDTMYWYKQDSKKFLKIMFSYNNKELIINETVPNRFSPKSPDKAHLNLHINSLELGDSAVYFCASSQDGGRRAFFGQGTRLTVV.